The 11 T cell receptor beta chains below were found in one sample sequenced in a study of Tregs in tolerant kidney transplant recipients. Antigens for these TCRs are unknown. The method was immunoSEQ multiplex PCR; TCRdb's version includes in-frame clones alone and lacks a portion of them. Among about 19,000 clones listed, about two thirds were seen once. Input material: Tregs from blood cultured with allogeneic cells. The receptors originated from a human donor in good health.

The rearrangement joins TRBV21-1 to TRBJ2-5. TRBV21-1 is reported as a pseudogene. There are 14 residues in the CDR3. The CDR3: CASSTRDGAETQYF. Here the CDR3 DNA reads TGTGCCAGCAGCACTAGGGACGGGGCGGAGACCCAGTACTTC.

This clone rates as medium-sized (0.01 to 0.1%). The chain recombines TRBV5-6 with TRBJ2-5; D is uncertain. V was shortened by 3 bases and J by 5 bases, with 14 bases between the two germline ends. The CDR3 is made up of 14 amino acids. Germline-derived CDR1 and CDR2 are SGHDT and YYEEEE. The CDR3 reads CASSSGFIGETQYF. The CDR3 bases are TGTGCCAGCAGCTCCGGTTTCATCGGGGAGACCCAGTACTTC.

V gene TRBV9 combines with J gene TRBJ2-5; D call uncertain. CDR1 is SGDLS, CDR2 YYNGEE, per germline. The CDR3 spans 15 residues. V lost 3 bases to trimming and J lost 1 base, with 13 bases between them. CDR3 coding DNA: TGTGCCAGCAGCGCGGCCCCCCCACTCCAAGAGACCCAGTACTTC. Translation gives CASSAAPPLQETQYF.

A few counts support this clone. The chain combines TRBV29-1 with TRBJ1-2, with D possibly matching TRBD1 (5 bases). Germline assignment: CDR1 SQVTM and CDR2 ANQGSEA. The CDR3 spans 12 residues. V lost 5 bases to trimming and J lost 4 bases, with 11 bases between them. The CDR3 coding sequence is TGCAGCGTTTTGGGGGAAGGCTATGGCTACACCTTC. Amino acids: CSVLGEGYGYTF.

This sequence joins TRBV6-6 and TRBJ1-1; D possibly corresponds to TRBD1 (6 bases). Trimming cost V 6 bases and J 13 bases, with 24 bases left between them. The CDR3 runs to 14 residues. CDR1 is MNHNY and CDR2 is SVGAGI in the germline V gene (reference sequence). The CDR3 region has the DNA TGTGCCAGCAGCGGCCGGTACGGACAGTCCGTTGGTTTCTTT. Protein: CASSGRYGQSVGFF.

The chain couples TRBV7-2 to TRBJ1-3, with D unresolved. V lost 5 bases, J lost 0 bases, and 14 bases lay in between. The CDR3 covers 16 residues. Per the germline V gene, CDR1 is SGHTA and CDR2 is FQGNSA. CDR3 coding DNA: TGTGCCAGCAGCAGGGTTGCCCCCCTCTCTGGAAACACCATATATTTT. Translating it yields CASSRVAPLSGNTIYF.

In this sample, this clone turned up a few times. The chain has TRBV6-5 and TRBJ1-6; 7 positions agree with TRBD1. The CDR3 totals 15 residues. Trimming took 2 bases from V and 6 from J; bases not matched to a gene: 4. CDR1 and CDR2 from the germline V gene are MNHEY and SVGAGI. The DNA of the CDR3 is TGTGCCAGCAGTTACCGCGGGACAGCTAATTCACCCCTCCACTTT. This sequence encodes CASSYRGTANSPLHF.

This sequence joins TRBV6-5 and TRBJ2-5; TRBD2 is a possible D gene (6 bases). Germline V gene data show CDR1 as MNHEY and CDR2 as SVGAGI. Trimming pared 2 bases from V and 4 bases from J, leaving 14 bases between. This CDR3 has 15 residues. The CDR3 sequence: CASSYELAVLETQYF. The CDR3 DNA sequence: TGTGCCAGCAGTTACGAGTTAGCGGTCCTAGAGACCCAGTACTTC.

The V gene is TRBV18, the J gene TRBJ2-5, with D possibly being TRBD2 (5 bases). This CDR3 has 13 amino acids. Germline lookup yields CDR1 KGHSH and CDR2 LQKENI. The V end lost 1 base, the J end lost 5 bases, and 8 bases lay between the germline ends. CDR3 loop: CASSPRRGETQYF. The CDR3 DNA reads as TGTGCCAGCTCACCACGTCGAGGGGAGACCCAGTACTTC.

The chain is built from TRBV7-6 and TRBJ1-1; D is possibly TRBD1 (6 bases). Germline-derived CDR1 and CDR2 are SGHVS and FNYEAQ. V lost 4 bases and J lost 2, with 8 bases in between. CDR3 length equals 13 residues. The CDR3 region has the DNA TGTGCCAGCAGCTCACAGGGAAACACTGAAGCTTTCTTT. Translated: CASSSQGNTEAFF.

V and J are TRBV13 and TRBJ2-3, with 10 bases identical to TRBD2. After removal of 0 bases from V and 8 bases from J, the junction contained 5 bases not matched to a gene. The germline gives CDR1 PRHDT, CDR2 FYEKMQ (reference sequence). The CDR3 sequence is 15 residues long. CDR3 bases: TGTGCCAGCAGCTTAGGGGCTAGCGGGAGAGTTACGCAGTATTTT. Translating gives CASSLGASGRVTQYF.